A selection of T cell receptor beta chains follows, all from one sample in a study of blood T cell repertoires in COVID-19. Sequenced by immunoSEQ multiplex PCR; TCRdb stores in-frame clones only, minus some. Found here are 35,000 to 55,000 clones, over 70% of them singletons; the top ten hold about 5%. The sequencing input was peripheral blood. The receptors originated from a human donor in a cohort sampled during active COVID-19. Each CDR3 is given with its conserved first and last residue. Fields, in order: clone size, D gene, V gene, J gene, CDR3 protein, CDR3 DNA. The D gene is left open where the match is weak. Some rows mark clone size as missing; the rest say once, few, many or name a class of expanded clone.

>.|.|TRBV5-6|TRBJ2-3
CASSPRGKRSTDTQYF
TGTGCCAGCAGCCCCAGAGGGAAGCGGAGCACAGATACGCAGTATTTT
>once|.|TRBV19|TRBJ2-7
CASIGTLKAHEQYF
TGTGCCAGCATCGGAACACTAAAGGCCCACGAGCAGTACTTC
>.|.|TRBV7-9|TRBJ2-7
CASSFSGAAYEQYF
TGTGCCAGCAGCTTTAGCGGAGCGGCCTACGAGCAGTACTTC
>.|.|TRBV29-1|TRBJ2-3
CSVKPQGGADTQYF
TGCAGCGTTAAACCCCAGGGTGGGGCAGATACGCAGTATTTT
>.|.|TRBV7-2|TRBJ1-2
CASSETVRASGYTF
TGTGCCAGCAGCGAGACCGTGCGGGCTAGTGGCTACACCTTC
>.|.|TRBV7-9|TRBJ2-3
CASSLTEMTTDTQYF
TGTGCCAGCAGCTTAACAGAAATGACCACAGATACGCAGTATTTT
>once|TRBD2|TRBV10-2|TRBJ2-1
CASSESLAASSYNEQFF
TGCGCCAGCAGTGAGTCCCTAGCGGCGAGCTCCTACAATGAGCAGTTCTTC
>.|TRBD1|TRBV5-8|TRBJ2-2
CASSPGQGAYTGELFF
TGTGCCAGCAGCCCCGGACAGGGGGCTTACACCGGGGAGCTGTTTTTT
>.|TRBD1|TRBV28|TRBJ2-3
CASSSPDRGRWDTQYF
TGTGCCAGCAGCTCTCCAGACAGGGGAAGATGGGATACGCAGTATTTT
>.|TRBD2|TRBV29-1|TRBJ2-7
CSVGTGRGYEQYF
TGCAGCGTGGGGACGGGGAGGGGATACGAGCAGTACTTC
>.|TRBD1|TRBV7-9|TRBJ1-1
CASSSGQGRAFF
TGTGCCAGCAGCTCGGGACAGGGGAGAGCTTTCTTT
>.|.|TRBV21-1|TRBJ1-2
CASSKRCRGPSRYTF
TGTGCCAGCAGCAAAAGGTGCAGGGGTCCTTCACGCTACACCTTC
>.|TRBD1|TRBV19|TRBJ1-1
CASSRGTGATRNTEAFF
TGTGCCAGTAGCAGGGGGACAGGGGCCACGAGGAACACTGAAGCTTTCTTT
>.|TRBD2|TRBV6-5|TRBJ2-5
CASSYVGLGEETQYF
TGTGCCAGCAGTTACGTCGGACTAGGGGAAGAGACCCAGTACTTC